The TCR beta chain under discussion was sequenced for a study of OX40 agonist ivuxolimab in advanced cancers. As for the study in general: Patients were treated with ivuxolimab, an agonistic anti-OX40 (CD134) antibody. Partial response was recorded in three patients: one hepatocellular carcinoma and two cutaneous melanoma cases. Study observations and caveats: Averaged across samples, CD8+ T cells carried more expanded clones than CD4+ did.

Measured with immunoSEQ multiplex PCR; TCRdb has only the in-frame clones, and not every one. The sample holds tens of thousands of clones, about 84% seen once. This clone was counted between two and nine times. The antigen is unknown. The germline V gene encodes CDR1 SGHTA and CDR2 FQGNSA. The CDR3 contains 15 residues. The ends were cut back, 6 bases at V and 5 bases at J, with 19 bases in the middle. Sequenced material: CD4+ or CD8+ T cells sorted from blood, taken in a trial of the OX40 agonist ivuxolimab. This clonotype originated in an adult with an advanced solid tumor such as melanoma, head and neck, liver or kidney cancer. V is TRBV7-2 and J is TRBJ2-5, with D uncertain. CDR3 coding DNA: TGTGCCAGCAGAACCTATCTAGAGGCTCGGGAGACCCAGTACTTC. Protein product: CASRTYLEARETQYF.